The clone carrying this T cell receptor (delta chain) was observed a handful of times. Other nucleotide sequences from this sample produce the same CDR3. Deletions cut 1 base from V and 0 bases from J, with 12 bases between. CDR3 length equals 18 residues. Per germline, CDR1 GEAIGNYY and CDR2 EKD. The data derive from a study of gamma-delta chains in newborns, infants, children. The wider study: Microbial exposure reportedly drives polyclonal innate γδ T cell expansion after birth.

TCRdb processed the reads again with the CATT caller. The table shows approximately 4,600 delta-chain clones, with around 2.5% occurring only once. Sequencing input: blood. This chain uses TRDV2 with TRDJ3; weak D call: TRDD3 (5 bases). This clonotype was obtained from a child who was a newborn, infant or young child, either healthy, febrile or measles-vaccinated (not recorded which). The CDR3 coding sequence is TGTGCCTGTGACACGGTGGGGACCAGCTCCTGGGACACCCGACAGATGTTTTTC. This gives the protein CACDTVGTSSWDTRQMFF.